A selection of T cell receptor beta chains follows, all from one sample in a study of regulatory T cells in long-lasting Graves disease. TCRdb called the multiplex PCR reads again in MiXCR, with one record for every CDR3 protein. The sample lists some 370,000 distinct CDR3 sequences; about an eighth were seen once. The sample also formed part of further work on T cells in Graves' hyperthyroidism and ophthalmopathy.

Source: peripheral blood mononuclear cells (PBMCs), taken at new diagnosis, from a patient treated with antithyroid drugs. The receptors shown here come from a woman between 18 and 30 years old with Graves disease. The CDR3 runs from the conserved cysteine through the conserved F or W. A D gene is named only where the DNA matches it firmly. Size is omitted from some rows. Given values are once, few, many or a class for expanded clones.

d_call	v_call	j_call	clone_size	cdr3_aa	cdr3_nt
.	TRBV20-1	TRBJ2-1	few	CSASLGLSSYNEQFF	TGCAGTGCTAGTCTCGGGCTAAGCTCCTACAATGAGCAGTTCTTC
.	TRBV3-1	TRBJ1-3	many	CASSLRGEAGNTIYF	TGTGCCAGCAGCCTCCGCGGCGAGGCGGGAAACACCATATATTTT
TRBD1	TRBV7-2	TRBJ1-2	many	CASSFWTGGGGYTF	TGTGCCAGCAGCTTTTGGACAGGGGGCGGTGGCTACACCTTC
TRBD2	TRBV27	TRBJ2-1	many	CASRGGGGLYNEQFF	TGTGCCAGCAGGGGGGGCGGGGGGCTCTACAATGAGCAGTTCTTC
.	TRBV6-1	TRBJ2-1	many	CASSRRRGGAYNEQFF	TGTGCCAGCAGCCGCCGAAGGGGGGGCGCCTACAATGAGCAGTTCTTC
.	TRBV24-1	TRBJ2-1	.	CATTPRVNEQFF	TGTGCCACCACCCCTCGTGTTAATGAGCAGTTCTTC
TRBD2	TRBV7-9	TRBJ2-1	many	CASSPPLGLAGGPVYNEQFF	TGTGCCAGCAGCCCTCCGCTAGGACTAGCGGGAGGGCCGGTATACAATGAGCAGTTCTTC
TRBD1	TRBV5-1	TRBJ2-7	many	CASSFTLDRVNEQYF	TGCGCCAGCAGCTTTACCTTGGACAGGGTTAACGAGCAGTACTTC
.	TRBV20-1	TRBJ1-1	few	CSARDWVNTEAFF	TGCAGTGCTAGAGATTGGGTGAACACTGAAGCTTTCTTT
.	TRBV19	TRBJ1-3	.	CASTGGWSGNTIYF	TGTGCCTCGACGGGGGGATGGTCTGGAAACACCATATATTTT
.	TRBV6-2/TRBV6-3	TRBJ2-5	many	CASLSHNQETQYF	TGTGCCAGCCTCTCGCACAACCAAGAGACCCAGTACTTC
.	TRBV5-1	TRBJ1-1	.	CASSSLTRFDTEAFF	TGCGCCAGCAGCTCATTGACTAGGTTTGACACTGAAGCTTTCTTT
TRBD1	TRBV29-1	TRBJ1-2	.	CSVIRGLGYTF	TGCAGCGTTATCAGGGGGCTTGGCTACACCTTC
.	TRBV7-6	TRBJ1-1	.	CASSLGSRDGGNTEAFF	TGTGCCAGCAGCTTAGGGTCAAGGGACGGCGGGAACACTGAAGCTTTCTTT
.	TRBV12-3/TRBV12-4	TRBJ1-5	many	CASSQPVQSEQPQHF	TGTGCCAGCAGTCAGCCCGTCCAAAGCGAACAGCCCCAGCATTTT
TRBD1	TRBV6-1	TRBJ1-2	.	CASGDRATNYGYTF	TGTGCCAGCGGCGACAGGGCGACTAACTATGGCTACACCTTC
.	TRBV7-3	TRBJ1-5	few	CASSPTRDQPQHF	TGTGCCAGCAGCCCGACACGAGATCAGCCCCAGCATTTT
TRBD2	TRBV7-2	TRBJ2-5	many	CASSLALGTSGRAAETQYF	TGTGCCAGCAGCTTAGCGCTCGGGACTAGCGGGAGGGCCGCAGAGACCCAGTACTTC
.	TRBV27	TRBJ2-1	few	CASRLTGNNEQFF	TGTGCCAGCAGACTTACAGGGAACAATGAGCAGTTCTTC
.	TRBV7-3	TRBJ2-2	few	CASSLPGGQSGELFF	TGTGCCAGCAGCTTACCGGGGGGCCAATCCGGGGAGCTGTTTTTT
.	TRBV4-3	TRBJ1-1	many	CASSQAQGTEAFF	TGCGCCAGCAGCCAAGCCCAGGGGACTGAAGCTTTCTTT
.	TRBV30	TRBJ1-2	.	CAWSVGAPPPGGYTF	TGTGCCTGGAGTGTAGGGGCCCCCCCCCCAGGTGGCTACACCTTC
TRBD1	TRBV6-5	TRBJ1-2	many	CASSYRPTGLDGYTF	TGTGCCAGCAGTTACCGCCCGACAGGGTTGGATGGCTACACCTTC
TRBD1	TRBV18	TRBJ2-2	many	CASSPTTGIAGELFF	TGTGCCAGCTCACCGACGACAGGGATAGCCGGGGAGCTGTTTTTT
TRBD1	TRBV2	TRBJ2-5	many	CASSDRTGRMETQYF	TGTGCCAGCAGTGATCGGACAGGGCGGATGGAGACCCAGTACTTC
.	TRBV20-1	TRBJ1-4	many	CSAYYIATNEKLFF	TGCAGTGCTTACTACATAGCAACTAATGAAAAACTGTTTTTT
TRBD1	TRBV19	TRBJ1-3	few	CASSQDRPTPHSGNTIYF	TGTGCCAGTAGTCAGGACAGGCCTACTCCTCACTCTGGAAACACCATATATTTT
.	TRBV18	TRBJ2-1	many	CASSLQPGPRTVGNEQFF	TGTGCCAGCTCATTGCAACCGGGACCCAGGACAGTTGGCAATGAGCAGTTCTTC
.	TRBV9	TRBJ2-3	many	CASSGVGGTDTQYF	TGTGCCAGCAGCGGTGTGGGTGGGACAGATACGCAGTATTTT
.	TRBV6-1	TRBJ2-1	many	CASRGTRGRHNEQFF	TGTGCCAGCAGGGGTACTAGGGGTAGGCACAATGAGCAGTTCTTC
.	TRBV12-3/TRBV12-4	TRBJ1-6	.	CASSLGRVGHSPLHF	TGTGCCAGCAGTTTAGGTAGGGTTGGTCATTCACCCCTCCACTTT
TRBD1	TRBV3-1	TRBJ1-1	many	CASNQAPYLDREAAFF	TGTGCCAGCAACCAAGCCCCTTATTTGGACAGGGAAGCAGCTTTCTTT
.	TRBV28	TRBJ2-7	.	CASSHGPVQYF	TGTGCCAGCAGTCACGGACCGGTGCAGTACTTC
.	TRBV25-1	TRBJ2-5	many	CASGAWESETQYF	TGTGCCAGCGGTGCCTGGGAGTCGGAGACCCAGTACTTC
TRBD1	TRBV2	TRBJ1-4	many	CASSPTGVGTTNEKLFF	TGTGCCAGCAGCCCGACAGGGGTGGGGACAACTAATGAAAAACTGTTTTTT
.	TRBV3-1	TRBJ2-7	many	CASSQGRGYEQYF	TGTGCCAGCAGCCAGGGCAGGGGCTACGAGCAGTACTTC
.	TRBV18	TRBJ1-2	.	CASSPLPRGGYTF	TGTGCCAGCTCACCACTGCCCCGAGGGGGCTACACCTTC
TRBD1	TRBV28	TRBJ2-3	many	CATRDRSSTDTQYF	TGTGCCACTCGGGACAGGAGTAGCACAGATACGCAGTATTTT
TRBD1	TRBV4-3	TRBJ2-1	many	CASSQRDRGHVEQFF	TGCGCCAGCAGCCAGCGGGACAGGGGGCACGTTGAGCAGTTCTTC
.	TRBV5-1	TRBJ2-5	few	CASSLTGFQETQYF	TGCGCCAGCAGCTTGACCGGGTTCCAAGAGACCCAGTACTTC